These T cell receptor beta chains were read from a single sample in a study of T cells after yellow fever vaccination. TCRdb reprocessed the 5' RACE reads with MiXCR, giving one entry per CDR3 protein. The data show 300,000 to 400,000 distinct CDR3 sequences, 8.7% seen once. The sample here was PBMCs, taken on the day of the first yellow fever vaccination. The receptors stem from a man younger than 35 who received the YFV17D yellow fever vaccine. Both conserved end residues are part of each CDR3.

V gene	CDR3 protein
TRBV21-1	CASSKNPGPTRNEQFF
TRBV30	CAWSITGGVTEAFF
TRBV7-9	CASSDGQGSDTQYF
TRBV9	CASSRDTSGGKTQYF
TRBV14	CASSLIRGTSSYNSPLHF
TRBV5-1	CASSLVAGGLRGYTF
TRBV5-1	CASSGLGGIETQYF
TRBV29-1	CSVEGVRSGRNNEQFF
TRBV20-1	CSARGQLNEQFF
TRBV19	CASAFRVNNQPQHF
TRBV11-1	CASSFTSLGGEQFF
TRBV18	CASSPARNSYEQYF
TRBV4-1	CASSHPNGLKSPLHF
TRBV4-3	CASSQAHRGQEGYTF
TRBV6-5	CASSSRTDTGELFF
TRBV5-1	CASSVDSNVYGYTF
TRBV10-3	CATGVPDTDTQYF
TRBV7-2	CASSYYSQETQYF
TRBV6-1	CASSEAERGYTDTQYF
TRBV5-1	CASVGKAKFF
TRBV7-2	CASSRGQGLYNEQFF
TRBV5-1	CASSFGATGNTIYF
TRBV5-4	CASSHRQGANEQYF
TRBV20-1	CSGWGRSSYNEQFF
TRBV4-1	CASSQPTTGKKNIQYF
TRBV18	CASSRDRGPNTGELFF
TRBV6-5	CASSYNRDETQYF
TRBV4-2	CASSQIPLAGALQETQYF
TRBV14	CASSQEPRGENTEAFF
TRBV7-9	CASSPGMGPSYNEQFF
TRBV4-1	CASSHRARESGTSGGTGELFF
TRBV20-1	CSADDRAHSYEQYF
TRBV6-1	CASSLRGNNEQFF
TRBV5-1	CASTWVDTQYF